The source of this T cell receptor beta chain is a study of blood T cell repertoires in COVID-19. About the study: The United States, Italy and Spain were the sources of the acute and convalescent COVID-19 samples.

Germline lookup yields CDR1 SGHNT and CDR2 YYREEE (reference sequence). J gave up 4 bases and V 5 bases, and 8 bases lay outside the gene matches. The CDR3 spans 15 residues. Across about two dozen US areas, participants ranged in age from about 18 to 89 years. Assay: immunoSEQ multiplex PCR; the TCRdb copy retains only in-frame clones and omits some. Of around 140,000 clones in the sample, 87% are singletons; the top ten hold less than 5%. The chain links TRBV5-4 to TRBJ1-1; TRBD1 matches at 10 bases. What was sequenced was PBMCs or T cells enriched from blood (not recorded which). This TCR derives from a woman aged 40 to 49 who had been exposed to COVID-19. Here the CDR3 DNA reads TGTGCCAGCAGTTCGAAGGACAGGGGGGCCACTGAAGCTTTCTTT. Protein product: CASSSKDRGATEAFF.